The 22 T cell receptor beta chains below all came from one sample that was sequenced in a study of T cell clusters in autoimmune cytopenias. TRB rearrangements were amplified by touch-down multiplex PCR with mixed TRB-A/B primers. No DNA is given; TCRdb re-called the multiplex PCR reads and lists each CDR3 protein once. Recorded here are roughly 8,400 distinct CDR3 sequences; the top ten clones represent 20% to 25%. TRB was amplified from approximately 230 ng of peripheral blood genomic DNA per sample. The source material was peripheral blood. The source is a human donor with an autoimmune cytopenia or autoimmune hepatitis (not recorded which).

V is TRBV5-1 and J is TRBJ2-5; TCRdb's D gene call, TRBD2, goes unchecked for lack of DNA. Germline values: CDR1 SGHRS, CDR2 YFSETQ. This CDR3 contains 15 residues. This chain's CDR3 is CASSYASGSQETQYF.

This clonotype is classed as medium-sized by frequency. V gene TRBV7-2 combines with J gene TRBJ2-2. Per germline, CDR1 SGHTA and CDR2 FQGNSA. The CDR3 is 15 amino acids. The CDR3 region is CASSSSGVNTGELFF.

The chain carries TRBV5-1 and TRBJ2-5; the D call of TRBD1 rests on TCRdb alone, since no DNA is present to check it. Germline V gene sequence: CDR1 SGHRS, CDR2 YFSETQ. The CDR3 contains 14 residues. CDR3 loop: CASRYQGAQETQYF.

V usage is TRBV19 and J usage is TRBJ2-2; TCRdb calls TRBD2, which cannot be checked without DNA. This CDR3 region has 18 residues. Germline values: CDR1 LNHDA, CDR2 SQIVND (reference sequence). The CDR3 region is CASSIGLKGGRQTGELFF.

The chain has TRBV6-5 and TRBJ1-5; TCRdb outputs TRBD1, but without DNA this stays unchecked. The germline V gene encodes CDR1 MNHEY and CDR2 SVGAGI. This CDR3 contains 16 residues. The CDR3 here is CASSPWDRGRDQPQHF.

The chain employs TRBV19 and TRBJ2-7; TCRdb indicates TRBD1, and absent DNA this call remains unverified. The CDR3 contains 15 residues. Germline assignment: CDR1 LNHDA and CDR2 SQIVND (reference sequence). The CDR3 loop reads CASSIAQGRRDEQYF. Using reference TRBV19 and TRBJ2-7 for the parts outside the CDR3, the full variable domain is DGGITQSPKYLFRKEGQNVTLSCEQNLNHDAMYWYRQDPGQGLRLIYYSQIVNDFQKGDIAEGYSVSREKKESFPLTVTSAQKNPTAFYLCASSIAQGRRDEQYFGPGTRLTVT.

The chain recombines TRBV5-1 with TRBJ1-1; TCRdb picks TRBD1, but there is no DNA to check that call. The CDR3 length is 15 residues. Germline lookup yields CDR1 SGHRS and CDR2 YFSETQ. This CDR3 reads CASSLGMGRGDEAFF.

The rearrangement links TRBV12-3 or TRBV12-4 to TRBJ2-1; there is no DNA to check the TCRdb D call of TRBD2. This CDR3 has 16 residues. This CDR3 reads CASTLRGLVAGDEQFF.

This chain connects TRBV25-1 to TRBJ1-6; TCRdb gives TRBD1 as the D gene, but with no DNA this cannot be confirmed. Per germline, CDR1 MGHDK and CDR2 SYGVNS. This CDR3 contains 16 residues. The CDR3 loop reads CASSSGGFTYNSPLHF.

The chain employs TRBV18 and TRBJ2-5. Germline CDR1 and CDR2: KGHSH and LQKENI. This CDR3 contains 15 residues. The CDR3 is CASSPSGVSEETQYF. The entire variable domain, with the rest obtained from reference TRBV18 and TRBJ2-5, is as follows: NAGVMQNPRHLVRRRGQEARLRCSPMKGHSHVYWYRQLPEEGLKFMVYLQKENIIDESGMPKERFSAEFPKEGPSILRIQQVVRGDSAAYFCASSPSGVSEETQYFGPGTRLLVL.

V and J are TRBV15 and TRBJ2-7; TCRdb's D call, TRBD2, is unchecked because there is no DNA. This CDR3 spans 15 amino acids. Germline-derived CDR1 and CDR2 are LNHNV and YYDKDF (reference sequence). The CDR3 loop reads CATSRGTSGVNEQYF.

The chain joins TRBV12-3 or TRBV12-4 to TRBJ2-3; checking the TCRdb D call of TRBD2 is not possible without DNA. The CDR3 spans 17 residues. The CDR3 sequence is CASSLALWTSDTDTQYF.

The rearrangement links TRBV10-3 to TRBJ1-1. From germline, CDR1 is ENHRY and CDR2 SYGVKD. The CDR3 spans 13 residues. CDR3 in amino acids: CAISWGWDTEAFF.

CDR3 protein: CASSVGHNQPQHF. This chain joins TRBV9 and TRBJ1-5. CDR1 is SGDLS and CDR2 is YYNGEE in the germline V gene. CDR3 size: 13 residues.

CDR3 sequence reads: CASSLIGQTDTDTQYF. This chain connects TRBV12-3 or TRBV12-4 to TRBJ2-3; with no DNA, the TCRdb D assignment of TRBD1 cannot be verified. The CDR3 covers 16 residues.

Judged by frequency, this clonotype is medium-sized (0.01 to 0.1%). This rearrangement joins TRBV7-6 to TRBJ1-6; TCRdb reports TRBD1, a call that lacks DNA to check it against. The CDR3 runs 14 residues. The V gene's germline CDR1 is SGHVS and CDR2 FNYEAQ. CDR3 residues: CASSSDRLNSPLHF.

This clonotype is identified as medium-sized from frequency. CDR3: CASSIPVRRGLGETQYF. The V gene is TRBV19, the J gene TRBJ2-5; TCRdb's D call, TRBD2, is unchecked because there is no DNA. The CDR3 is made up of 17 amino acids. The germline gives CDR1 LNHDA, CDR2 SQIVND (reference sequence).

The chain uses TRBV25-1 and TRBJ2-1. The CDR3 runs 14 residues. Germline CDR1 MGHDK, CDR2 SYGVNS. This CDR3 reads CASRNSGVYNEQFF. Using reference TRBV25-1 and TRBJ2-1 for the parts outside the CDR3, the full variable domain is EADIYQTPRYLVIGTGKKITLECSQTMGHDKMYWYQQDPGMELHLIHYSYGVNSTEKGDLSSESTVSRIRTEHFPLTLESARPSHTSQYLCASRNSGVYNEQFFGPGTRLTVL.

The gene calls are TRBV5-3 and TRBJ1-5. TRBV5-3 is an ORF for which the function is uncertain. The CDR3 covers 11 residues. The CDR3 reads CASRFHQPQHF.

The chain combines TRBV7-6 with TRBJ2-5; TCRdb names TRBD1, which stays unverified in the absence of DNA. Looked up from germline, CDR1 is SGHVS and CDR2 is FNYEAQ. This CDR3 is 18 amino acids long. CDR3 sequence: CASSLTASGTGRLETQYF.

J is TRBJ2-1 and V is TRBV5-6; TCRdb names TRBD1, which stays unverified in the absence of DNA. The CDR3 contains 14 residues. Germline CDR1 is SGHDT and CDR2 is YYEEEE. The CDR3 sequence: CASSGTGPYNEQFF.

This rearrangement joins TRBV27 to TRBJ2-3. Germline V lookup: CDR1 MNHEY, CDR2 SMNVEV (reference sequence). This CDR3 has 15 amino acids. Here the CDR3 reads CASKHQGPSTDTQYF.